This T cell receptor beta chain was captured by sequencing in a study of blood T cell repertoires in COVID-19. CDR1 and CDR2 (germline): SQVTM, ANQGSEA. CDR3 length: 13 amino acids. J was trimmed by 8 bases and V by 7 bases; bases with no gene match: 6. Assay used: immunoSEQ multiplex PCR; TCRdb lists only in-frame clones, some missing. The data contain a few hundred thousand clones, nearly 85% of them singletons. The material sequenced was peripheral blood. This rearrangement joins TRBV29-1 to TRBJ2-1; TRBD2 matches at 12 bases. This clonotype was obtained from a human donor in a cohort sampled during active COVID-19. The CDR3 sequence: CSAGLAGWDEQFF. CDR3 DNA sequence: TGCAGCGCCGGACTAGCGGGGTGGGATGAGCAGTTCTTC.